The T cell receptor beta chain described here comes from a study of human T cells and chemical hapten exposure. Study-wide background: Patients received weekly diphenylcyclopropenone doses to the scalp throughout the approximately 24-week study. TCR yield per sample varied, mainly due to pooled library volumes.

This clonotype was seen more than once but under ten times. No antigen is known for it. Via MiXCR, TCRdb re-called the RACE reads, giving one row per CDR3 protein. The repertoire holds 35,000 or so distinct CDR3 sequences, around 10% seen once, with roughly 27% in the top ten. Study-wide results and caveats: After DPC sensitization, TCRs above 1 in 1000 frequency showed no change.

Described time point: pre-sensitization, week 0. The treatment denotes: therapeutic diphenylcyclopropenone sensitization with weekly scalp DPC. Total RNA was extracted from unfractionated whole blood. Participating donors were patients with alopecia, aged 18 to 70 years, considered appropriate candidates for DPC. V was trimmed by 2 bases and J by 12 bases, leaving 9 bases between them. CDR1 MDHEN and CDR2 SYDVKM come from the germline V gene. The CDR3 covers 11 residues. The TCR sequence derives from a man aged 45-60 years with alopecia areata. Some clones in this sample may be carry-over from other donors' samples. The chain is built from TRBV28 and TRBJ2-3, with D possibly TRBD1 on 5 matching bases. This specimen consisted of whole blood, obtained in connection with sensitization to the hapten diphenylcyclopropenone (DPC). The CDR3 DNA follows: TGTGCCAGCAGTTTAACAGGTTATCAGTATTTT. It translates to CASSLTGYQYF.